This T cell receptor beta chain was documented in a study of T cells after somatic rescue of genetic block. Clones were sequenced by immunoSEQ multiplex PCR, and TCRdb holds only the in-frame ones, with some missing. This sample has approximately 88,000 clones; over 80% occur once, and the top ten carry about 1.5%. V lost 8 bases, J lost 4 bases, and 9 bases stayed unmatched. CDR1 and CDR2 from the germline V gene are SGHVS and FQNEAQ. This CDR3 has 15 residues. The clonotype comes from a woman between 18 and 29 years old. This chain joins TRBV7-8 and TRBJ2-1; 9 bases fit TRBD1. The specimen sequenced was peripheral blood mononuclear cells (PBMCs). CDR3 amino acids: CASGALGTGYNEQFF. As DNA, the CDR3 is TGTGCCAGCGGGGCTTTGGGGACAGGGTACAATGAGCAGTTCTTC.